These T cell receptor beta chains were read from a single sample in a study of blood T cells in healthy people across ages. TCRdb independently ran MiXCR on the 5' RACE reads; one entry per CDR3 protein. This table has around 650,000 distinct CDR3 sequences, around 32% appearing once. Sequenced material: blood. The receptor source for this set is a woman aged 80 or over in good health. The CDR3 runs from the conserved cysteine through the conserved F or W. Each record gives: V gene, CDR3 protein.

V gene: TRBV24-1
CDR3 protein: CATSDSSDPSSYEQYF

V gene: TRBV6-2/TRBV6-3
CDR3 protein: CASTNRDSYHNEQFF

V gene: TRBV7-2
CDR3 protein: CASSAGRRTDTQYF

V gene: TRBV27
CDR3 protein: CASSFKREGEQYF

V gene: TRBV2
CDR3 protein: CASSEAGGSNEKLFF

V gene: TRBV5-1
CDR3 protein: CASRSYEQYF

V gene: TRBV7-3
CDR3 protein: CASSRGDTYNEQFF

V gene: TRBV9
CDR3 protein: CASSAANREGTQYF

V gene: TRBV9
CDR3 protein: CASSAKTIRADTQYF

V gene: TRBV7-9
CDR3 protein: CASSSLLGPYEQYF

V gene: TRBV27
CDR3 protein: CASSTGGGVPEAFF

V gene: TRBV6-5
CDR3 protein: CASSYSGVAANFYNEQFF